The subject of this entry is one T cell receptor beta chain. Antigen: not known. These data originate in a study of cytomegalovirus exposure and HLA in healthy donors. Regarding the study as a whole: As a later analysis showed, several of the most significant clusters appeared to be linked to common viral pathogens. Accounts indicate the classifier identified cytomegalovirus status with strong specificity and sensitivity. Per published accounts, TCR beta sequences correctly predicted the HLA-A and HLA-B alleles of most subjects. V- and J-gene trimming of TCR beta was linked (in a later analysis) to a missense DCLRE1C variant.

60 Vbeta and 13 Jbeta primers were used in PCR. TCRdb's table, derived via immunoSEQ multiplex PCR, lists solely in-frame clones and lacks some. This repertoire comprises some 89,000 clones; its ten largest clones make up about 3.4%. Germline values: CDR1 SGHRS, CDR2 YFSETQ. J gave up 6 bases and V 4 bases, and 11 bases lay outside the gene matches. The CDR3 length is 16 residues. The rearrangement joins TRBV5-1 to TRBJ2-2; the match to TRBD1 covers 8 bases. Sequencing was done on a sample of PBMCs. This receptor was taken from a woman aged 25-40 years in good health and CMV-seronegative. The CDR3 coding sequence is TGCGCCAGCAGCGCCACCGGGACAGGAATATCCGGGGAGCTGTTTTTT. It translates to CASSATGTGISGELFF.